These 26 T cell receptor beta chains originate from one sample sequenced in a study of T-cell reconstitution after alpha-beta-depleted transplantation in children. Unique molecular identifiers tagged the TCRbeta library. TCRdb redid the calling of the PCR reads with MiXCR, one entry per CDR3 protein. The table records some 440,000 distinct CDR3 sequences, about 17% of them present only once. Sequenced material: PBMCs, mostly from graft donor cells, taken 360 days after TCRalphabeta/CD19-depleted stem cell transplant. Every receptor here comes from a boy less than two years old who had a stem cell transplant for Wiskott-Aldrich syndrome, so the T cells may come from the graft donor.

This clonotype was found a few times. V usage is TRBV5-1 and J usage is TRBJ2-1; no clear D gene. Trimming removed 0 bases at V and 4 bases at J, with 8 bases between. This CDR3 spans 14 amino acids. CDR1 is SGHRS, CDR2 YFSETQ, per germline. DNA of the CDR3: TGCGCCAGCAGCTTGGAGCCAGTGTACAATGAGCAGTTCTTC. Residues: CASSLEPVYNEQFF.

Many counts were recorded for this clonotype. The CDR3: CASSRGLYEQYF. CDR3 coding DNA: TGTGCCAGCAGCCGCGGACTTTACGAGCAGTACTTC. V is TRBV7-2 and J is TRBJ2-7, with D perhaps matching TRBD2 (5 bases). CDR1 is SGHTA and CDR2 is FQGNSA in the germline V gene. The CDR3 runs 12 residues. The ends were cut back, 5 bases at V and 4 bases at J, with 9 bases in the middle.

A few counts support this clonotype. The chain recombines TRBV20-1 with TRBJ2-3; 9 bases align to TRBD1. This CDR3 is built from 16 residues. The V and J ends lost 7 bases and 6 bases, in that order; junction bases with no gene match: 17. The germline CDR1 and CDR2 sequences are DFQATT and SNEGSKA (reference sequence). The CDR3 coding sequence is TGCAGTGTCCCCCCCGGGACAGGGTTTTCTTTGGATACGCAGTATTTT. Its protein is CSVPPGTGFSLDTQYF.

The rearrangement uses TRBV5-1 and TRBJ2-1; 7 nucleotides align to TRBD2. The ends lost 0 bases at V and 12 bases at J; junction bases unmatched: 6. This CDR3 region has 13 residues. Germline V gene lookup returns CDR1 SGHRS and CDR2 YFSETQ. The DNA for the CDR3 is TGCGCCAGCAGCTTGGCGGGCGGGGAGGGGCAGTTCTTC. Encoded protein: CASSLAGGEGQFF.

At least ten counts were recorded for this clonotype. The chain is built from TRBV12-3 or TRBV12-4 and TRBJ2-1; D possibly corresponds to TRBD2 (6 bases). The CDR3 is made up of 14 amino acids. Trimming stripped 7 bases from V and 2 bases from J, with 12 bases between. CDR3 region: CASKVAETYNEQFF. The CDR3 nucleotides read TGTGCCAGCAAAGTAGCGGAAACCTACAATGAGCAGTTCTTC.

The chain links TRBV6-5 to TRBJ2-1; D is unclear. The CDR3 has 15 residues. The germline V gene encodes CDR1 MNHEY and CDR2 SVGAGI. The V and J ends lost 1 base and 9 bases respectively, with 16 bases between them. As DNA, the CDR3 is TGTGCCAGCAGTTACTGGAACTCAACAATCCGTGAGCAGTTCTTC. Its translation: CASSYWNSTIREQFF.

This rearrangement joins TRBV30 to TRBJ2-3; no clear D gene. Germline lookup yields CDR1 GTSNPN and CDR2 SVGIG (reference sequence). Between the trimmed V and J ends, which lost 2 bases and 4 bases, there was a span of 7 bases. This CDR3 region has 12 residues. CDR3 sequence: CAWSPTADTQYF. The CDR3 DNA sequence: TGTGCCTGGAGTCCTACGGCAGATACGCAGTATTTT.

This clonotype showed up just a few times. The chain couples TRBV5-1 to TRBJ1-1, with 8 bases matching TRBD1. The CDR3 sequence is 16 residues long. Germline V gene sequence: CDR1 SGHRS, CDR2 YFSETQ. Trimming removed 6 bases from V and 4 bases from J; junction bases left unmatched: 14. DNA of the CDR3: TGCGCCAGCAAAGGCGGCAGGGGGCTGGTGGTCACTGAAGCTTTCTTT. Its protein product is CASKGGRGLVVTEAFF.

This clonotype came up once. A read error is likely, as this CDR3 ends without the conserved phenylalanine or tryptophan. The chain recombines TRBV2 with TRBJ2-7, with 8 bases matching TRBD2. After removal of 0 bases from V and 2 bases from J, the junction contained 3 bases not matched to a gene. Germline CDR1 SNHLY, CDR2 FYNNEI. The CDR3 is made up of 15 amino acids. CDR3 protein: CASSEAGGRPYEQYL. In nucleotides, the CDR3 is TGTGCCAGCAGTGAAGCGGGCGGGAGGCCCTACGAGCAGTACCTC.

This clonotype was counted only a few times. The V call is TRBV4-1, the J call TRBJ2-7; no clear D gene. Germline V gives CDR1 MGHRA, CDR2 YSYEKL. The ends were cut back, 2 bases at V and 6 bases at J, with 20 bases in the middle. The length of the CDR3 is 16 residues. CDR3 residues: CASSQLGAGVLGEQYF. CDR3 nucleotides: TGCGCCAGCAGCCAATTAGGTGCTGGAGTCCTGGGCGAGCAGTACTTC.

This chain uses TRBV2 with TRBJ2-7; D gene ambiguous. V lost 5 bases, J lost 0 bases, and 23 bases lay in between. Germline values: CDR1 SNHLY, CDR2 FYNNEI. CDR3 length: 18 residues. CDR3 region: CASSLSLSTAMSSYEQYF. CDR3 DNA: TGTGCCAGCAGTTTGTCCTTATCTACAGCGATGAGCTCCTACGAGCAGTACTTC. Supplemented by reference TRBV2 and TRBJ2-7, the full variable domain reads EPEVTQTPSHQVTQMGQEVILRCVPISNHLYFYWYRQILGQKVEFLVSFYNNEISEKSEIFDDQFSVERPDGSNFTLKIRSTKLEDSAMYFCASSLSLSTAMSSYEQYFGPGTRLTVT.

V gene TRBV11-2 combines with J gene TRBJ2-6, with D perhaps being TRBD1 or TRBD2 (5 bases each). The germline V gene encodes CDR1 SGHAT and CDR2 FQNNGV. V was clipped by 2 bases and J by 2 bases, with 7 bases between them. The CDR3 loop spans 15 amino acids. The chain's CDR3 is CASSLLGAGANVLTF. The CDR3, as DNA: TGTGCCAGCAGCTTACTGGGGGCTGGGGCCAACGTCCTGACTTTC.

Only a few counts were recorded for this clonotype. This chain uses TRBV7-2 with TRBJ2-3; 10 bases are shared with TRBD2. CDR1 SGHTA and CDR2 FQGNSA come from the germline V gene. Trimming took 5 bases from V and 0 from J; bases not matched to a gene: 5. There are 16 residues in the CDR3. The chain's CDR3 is CASSVGLALSTDTQYF. CDR3 sequence (DNA): TGTGCCAGCAGCGTGGGACTAGCGCTTAGCACAGATACGCAGTATTTT. The variable domain in full, with the rest retrieved from reference TRBV7-2 and TRBJ2-3, is GAGVSQSPSNKVTEKGKDVELRCDPISGHTALYWYRQSLGQGLEFLIYFQGNSAPDKSGLPSDRFSAERTGGSVSTLTIQRTQQEDSAVYLCASSVGLALSTDTQYFGPGTRLTVL.

CDR3 sequence reads: CAIKASQGDKGEQYF. For the CDR3, the DNA is TGTGCCATCAAGGCTTCACAGGGGGATAAGGGCGAGCAGTACTTC. The chain employs TRBV10-3 and TRBJ2-7; 8 bases map to TRBD1. This CDR3 is 15 amino acids long. Germline V lookup: CDR1 ENHRY, CDR2 SYGVKD. V dropped 7 bases and J dropped 6; count of bases not matched to a gene: 14.

The V call is TRBV5-1, the J call TRBJ2-7; D gene unclear. This CDR3 has 14 amino acids. V was cut by 0 bases and J by 0 bases, with 7 bases left in between. Germline CDR1 and CDR2: SGHRS and YFSETQ. The CDR3 DNA reads as TGCGCCAGCAGCTTGGGTGTAACCTCCTACGAGCAGTACTTC. It specifies CASSLGVTSYEQYF.

This clonotype was detected many times. This chain connects TRBV12-3 or TRBV12-4 to TRBJ2-7; D is undetermined. V lost 7 bases and J lost 2, with 6 bases in between. There are 11 residues in the CDR3. The CDR3 here is CASTGPYEQYF. The CDR3 region has the DNA TGTGCCAGCACCGGCCCCTACGAGCAGTACTTC.

This clonotype was detected a few times. The chain recombines TRBV11-1 with TRBJ2-2, with 7 positions matching TRBD2. Germline assignment: CDR1 SGHAT and CDR2 FQDESV (reference sequence). CDR3 length equals 18 residues. V lost 0 bases, J lost 3 bases, and 10 bases stayed unmatched. The CDR3 sequence: CASSLASGYSGYTGELFF. In DNA, the CDR3 is TGTGCCAGCAGCTTAGCTTCGGGGTATAGCGGGTACACCGGGGAGCTGTTTTTT. Together with reference TRBV11-1 and TRBJ2-2, the CDR3 gives the full variable domain: EAEVAQSPRYKITEKSQAVAFWCDPISGHATLYWYRQILGQGPELLVQFQDESVVDDSQLPKDRFSAERLKGVDSTLKIQPAELGDSAMYLCASSLASGYSGYTGELFFGEGSRLTVL.

This clonotype has a handful of counts. CDR3 DNA sequence: TGTGCCAGCACACACGGGGTCACAGGGAGGGGGAATGAGCAGTTCTTC. This codes for CASTHGVTGRGNEQFF. The chain couples TRBV6-5 to TRBJ2-1; D possibly corresponds to TRBD2 (7 bases). Germline CDR1 MNHEY, CDR2 SVGAGI. Trimming cost V 7 bases and J 7 bases, with 23 bases left between them. This CDR3 region has 16 residues.

The table lists this clonotype with many counts. This chain joins TRBV12-3 or TRBV12-4 and TRBJ1-5; a possible D gene is TRBD1 (6 bases). CDR3 length: 15 residues. The germline V and J ends were trimmed by 6 bases and 0 bases, with 12 bases remaining between them. CDR3: CASRRGANSNQPQHF. In DNA, the CDR3 is TGTGCCAGCAGGAGGGGGGCGAATAGCAATCAGCCCCAGCATTTT.

This rearrangement joins TRBV12-3 or TRBV12-4 to TRBJ2-3; 10 bases are shared with TRBD1. Losses at the gene ends were 6 bases for V and 8 bases for J; bases not matched to a gene: 11. The CDR3 sequence is 15 residues long. The CDR3 DNA follows: TGTGCCAGCAGCCTTCCTAGGACAGGGGGAGGTACGCAGTATTTT. This gives the protein CASSLPRTGGGTQYF.

The V and J genes are TRBV7-8 and TRBJ2-7, with unresolved D. Trimming removed 2 bases from V and 0 bases from J, with 8 bases in between. This CDR3 contains 14 residues. Germline loops: CDR1 SGHVS, CDR2 FQNEAQ. This CDR3 reads CASSLRTDSYEQYF. Here the CDR3 DNA reads TGTGCCAGCAGCTTACGAACGGACTCCTACGAGCAGTACTTC.

This clonotype was counted between two and nine times. The J gene is TRBJ2-1, the V gene TRBV12-5, with 10 bases fitting TRBD1. The CDR3 covers 15 residues. Looked up from germline, CDR1 is LGHNT and CDR2 is FRNRAP. Germline trimming cut 6 bases from V and 9 bases from J; bases unmatched to any gene: 11. Written as DNA, the CDR3 is TGTGCTAGTGGGTCCGGGACAGGGGCTCTGGGTGAGCAGTTCTTC. It is translated as CASGSGTGALGEQFF. The full variable domain, rest sourced from reference TRBV12-5 and TRBJ2-1, is DARVTQTPRHKVTEMGQEVTMRCQPILGHNTVFWYRQTMMQGLELLAYFRNRAPLDDSGMPKDRFSAEMPDATLATLKIQPSEPRDSAVYFCASGSGTGALGEQFFGPGTRLTVL.

This clonotype was seen more than once but under ten times. The gene calls are TRBV2 and TRBJ2-2, with D unresolved. The V end lost 4 bases, the J end lost 3 bases, and 9 bases lay between the germline ends. This CDR3 spans 14 amino acids. CDR1 and CDR2 from the germline V gene are SNHLY and FYNNEI. The CDR3 sequence: CASSVGQYTGELFF. CDR3 coding DNA: TGTGCCAGCAGTGTCGGGCAGTACACCGGGGAGCTGTTTTTT.

The chain couples TRBV12-3 or TRBV12-4 to TRBJ2-7; the D is unclear. The CDR3 sequence is 14 residues long. V gave up 1 base and J gave up 3 bases, with 10 bases separating them. CDR3 DNA sequence: TGTGCCAGCAGTTTAGGGAGAGGCTTCTACGAGCAGTACTTC. It encodes CASSLGRGFYEQYF.

There are a few counts of this clonotype. This rearrangement joins TRBV7-9 to TRBJ2-3; 14 bases agree with TRBD2. J lost 5 bases, V lost 4 bases, and 5 bases had no gene match. Germline V lookup: CDR1 SEHNR, CDR2 FQNEAQ (reference sequence). This CDR3 is 16 amino acids long. The CDR3 coding sequence is TGTGCCAGCAGCTCGACTAGCGGGGGGGCAAGAGATACGCAGTATTTT. This codes for CASSSTSGGARDTQYF.

The rearrangement uses TRBV21-1 and TRBJ2-2; the table's TRBD1 call for D was not verified on the DNA. TRBV21-1 is a pseudogene locus. CDR3 length equals 15 residues. CDR3 DNA sequence: TGTGCCAGCAGCAAAGCCCAGGGGGACACCGGGGAGCTGTTTTTT. This sequence encodes CASSKAQGDTGELFF.